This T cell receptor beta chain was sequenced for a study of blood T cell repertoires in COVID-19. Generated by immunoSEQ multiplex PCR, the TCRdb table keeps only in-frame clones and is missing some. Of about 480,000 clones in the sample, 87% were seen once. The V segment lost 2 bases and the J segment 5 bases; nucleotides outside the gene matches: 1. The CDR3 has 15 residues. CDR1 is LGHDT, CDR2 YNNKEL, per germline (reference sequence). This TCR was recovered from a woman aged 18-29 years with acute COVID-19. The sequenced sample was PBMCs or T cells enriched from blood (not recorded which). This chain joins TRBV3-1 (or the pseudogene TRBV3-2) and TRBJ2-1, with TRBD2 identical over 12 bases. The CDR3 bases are TGTGCCAGCAGCCAACGACTAGCGGGGGACAATGAGCAGTTCTTC. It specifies CASSQRLAGDNEQFF.